These T cell receptor beta chains were read from a single sample in a study of blood T cells in healthy people across ages. TCRdb re-called the 5' RACE reads with MiXCR, one entry per CDR3 protein. In the table there are 1 million or so distinct CDR3 sequences, 45% of which are singletons. The sample consisted of blood. All receptors come from a woman aged 55-69 years in good health. Both conserved end residues are part of each CDR3. Fields, in order: CDR3 protein, CDR3 DNA, D gene, J gene, V gene, clone size. A D gene is named only where the DNA matches it firmly. Clone size is stated in some rows and not others, as once, few, many or a class when expanded.

CDR3 protein: CASNQEIKPQHF
CDR3 DNA: TGTGCCAGCAATCAGGAGATCAAGCCCCAGCATTTT
D gene: -
J gene: TRBJ1-5
V gene: TRBV28
clone size: few

CDR3 protein: CASSQVGRETYEQYF
CDR3 DNA: TGTGCCAGCAGCCAAGTAGGCAGGGAGACCTACGAGCAGTACTTC
D gene: -
J gene: TRBJ2-7
V gene: TRBV14
clone size: few

CDR3 protein: CSVRDGRATDTQYF
CDR3 DNA: TGCAGTGTTAGAGACGGGAGGGCGACAGATACGCAGTATTTT
D gene: TRBD2
J gene: TRBJ2-3
V gene: TRBV20-1
clone size: -

CDR3 protein: CASSQEGRGNQPQHF
CDR3 DNA: TGTGCCAGCAGCCAAGAGGGTCGAGGCAATCAGCCCCAGCATTTT
D gene: -
J gene: TRBJ1-5
V gene: TRBV4-2
clone size: few

CDR3 protein: CASSGSRTGHGYTF
CDR3 DNA: TGTGCCAGCAGCGGCTCCCGGACAGGGCATGGCTACACCTTC
D gene: TRBD1
J gene: TRBJ1-2
V gene: TRBV9
clone size: few

CDR3 protein: CSVAERGPNEKLFF
CDR3 DNA: TGCAGCGTTGCGGAAAGGGGGCCAAATGAAAAACTGTTTTTT
D gene: TRBD1
J gene: TRBJ1-4
V gene: TRBV29-1
clone size: -

CDR3 protein: CASSQSSYNSPLHF
CDR3 DNA: TGTGCCAGCAGTCAGAGTTCCTATAATTCACCCCTCCACTTT
D gene: -
J gene: TRBJ1-6
V gene: TRBV12-3/TRBV12-4
clone size: few

CDR3 protein: CASSHGTGGSDYGYTF
CDR3 DNA: TGTGCCAGCAGCCATGGGACAGGGGGCTCTGACTATGGCTACACCTTC
D gene: TRBD1
J gene: TRBJ1-2
V gene: TRBV4-2
clone size: -

CDR3 protein: CASSLLIGNIEQYF
CDR3 DNA: TGCGCCAGCAGCTTGCTTATAGGGAATATCGAGCAGTACTTC
D gene: -
J gene: TRBJ2-7
V gene: TRBV5-1
clone size: -

CDR3 protein: CATSEMGTSGRPTDTQYF
CDR3 DNA: TGTGCCACCAGTGAAATGGGGACTAGCGGGAGACCAACAGATACGCAGTATTTT
D gene: TRBD2
J gene: TRBJ2-3
V gene: TRBV24-1
clone size: few

CDR3 protein: CASSFGSCGQYF
CDR3 DNA: TGTGCCAGCAGTTTCGGGAGTTGCGGGCAGTACTTC
D gene: -
J gene: TRBJ2-7
V gene: TRBV12-3/TRBV12-4
clone size: -

CDR3 protein: CASRGVGTSDTQYF
CDR3 DNA: TGTGCCAGCAGAGGGGTTGGGACTTCGGATACGCAGTATTTT
D gene: -
J gene: TRBJ2-3
V gene: TRBV2
clone size: -

CDR3 protein: CASSDDFGEQYF
CDR3 DNA: TGTGCCAGCAGTGATGATTTTGGTGAGCAGTACTTC
D gene: -
J gene: TRBJ2-7
V gene: TRBV2
clone size: -

CDR3 protein: CAISEASGGYSKQFF
CDR3 DNA: TGTGCCATCAGTGAGGCTAGCGGCGGTTACTCGAAGCAGTTCTTC
D gene: TRBD2
J gene: TRBJ2-1
V gene: TRBV10-3
clone size: many

CDR3 protein: CSVGVAASTDTQYF
CDR3 DNA: TGCAGCGTTGGGGTAGCGGCTAGCACAGATACGCAGTATTTT
D gene: -
J gene: TRBJ2-3
V gene: TRBV29-1
clone size: -

CDR3 protein: CASSFRDRVYQETQYF
CDR3 DNA: TGTGCCAGCAGTTTTCGGGACAGGGTGTACCAAGAGACCCAGTACTTC
D gene: TRBD1
J gene: TRBJ2-5
V gene: TRBV28
clone size: few

CDR3 protein: CASSLSGVGEQYF
CDR3 DNA: TGCGCCAGCAGCTTATCGGGGGTCGGCGAGCAGTACTTC
D gene: -
J gene: TRBJ2-7
V gene: TRBV5-1
clone size: -

CDR3 protein: CASSGGGLGKYNEQFF
CDR3 DNA: TGTGCCAGCAGCGGGGGCGGATTGGGAAAATACAATGAGCAGTTCTTC
D gene: -
J gene: TRBJ2-1
V gene: TRBV27
clone size: -

CDR3 protein: CASGGRVEQFF
CDR3 DNA: TGTGCCAGCGGGGGGCGGGTTGAGCAGTTCTTC
D gene: -
J gene: TRBJ2-1
V gene: TRBV9
clone size: -

CDR3 protein: CASSQVQDPYAQFF
CDR3 DNA: TGCGCCAGCAGCCAAGTTCAGGATCCGTACGCGCAGTTCTTC
D gene: -
J gene: TRBJ2-1
V gene: TRBV4-1
clone size: -

CDR3 protein: CASSPGHESVTQYF
CDR3 DNA: TGTGCCAGCAGCCCGGGACATGAAAGTGTTACGCAGTATTTT
D gene: -
J gene: TRBJ2-3
V gene: TRBV7-3
clone size: -

CDR3 protein: CSVPDRDHGYTF
CDR3 DNA: TGCAGCGTTCCGGACAGGGACCATGGCTACACCTTC
D gene: TRBD1
J gene: TRBJ1-2
V gene: TRBV29-1
clone size: -

CDR3 protein: CSVLDSIPTDTQYF
CDR3 DNA: TGCAGCGTTCTGGACTCGATACCCACAGATACGCAGTATTTT
D gene: -
J gene: TRBJ2-3
V gene: TRBV29-1
clone size: few

CDR3 protein: CASSLRLGDTYNEQFF
CDR3 DNA: TGTGCCAGCAGTTTACGATTGGGAGATACCTACAATGAGCAGTTCTTC
D gene: -
J gene: TRBJ2-1
V gene: TRBV28
clone size: few

CDR3 protein: CASSSGFLGDGYTF
CDR3 DNA: TGCGCCAGCAGCTCTGGTTTCCTAGGGGATGGCTACACCTTC
D gene: -
J gene: TRBJ1-2
V gene: TRBV5-1
clone size: few

CDR3 protein: CASSEARSRQETRYF
CDR3 DNA: TGCGCCAGCAGTGAAGCGCGATCTAGACAAGAGACCCGGTACTTC
D gene: -
J gene: TRBJ2-5
V gene: TRBV6-1
clone size: -

CDR3 protein: CSVAGTSLTDTQYF
CDR3 DNA: TGCAGCGTCGCAGGGACTAGTCTTACAGATACGCAGTATTTT
D gene: TRBD2
J gene: TRBJ2-3
V gene: TRBV29-1
clone size: -

CDR3 protein: CASSSPTGRETQYF
CDR3 DNA: TGTGCCAGCAGCTCCCCGACAGGGAGAGAGACCCAGTACTTC
D gene: TRBD1
J gene: TRBJ2-5
V gene: TRBV7-9
clone size: few

CDR3 protein: CSARTSGSLDEQFF
CDR3 DNA: TGCAGTGCTAGGACTAGCGGGAGTCTGGATGAGCAGTTCTTC
D gene: TRBD2
J gene: TRBJ2-1
V gene: TRBV20-1
clone size: -

CDR3 protein: CASSSYGRTSYEQYF
CDR3 DNA: TGTGCCAGCAGCTCTTACGGGAGGACCTCCTACGAGCAGTACTTC
D gene: TRBD2
J gene: TRBJ2-7
V gene: TRBV5-6
clone size: -

CDR3 protein: CASKEGDNGYTF
CDR3 DNA: TGTGCCAGCAAGGAGGGGGATAATGGCTACACCTTC
D gene: -
J gene: TRBJ1-2
V gene: TRBV21-1
clone size: -

CDR3 protein: CSEGAVGLYGYTF
CDR3 DNA: TGCAGCGAGGGGGCAGTTGGGCTCTATGGCTACACCTTC
D gene: TRBD1
J gene: TRBJ1-2
V gene: TRBV29-1
clone size: few